The 27 T cell receptor beta chains below were found in one sample sequenced in a study of identical twins. In TCRdb, the 5' RACE reads were re-called with MiXCR into one record per CDR3 protein. The sample has about 150,000 distinct CDR3 sequences; roughly 3.5% are singletons. The sequenced sample was memory T cells sorted from blood. Receptors were obtained from a man aged 18 to 29 in good health.

This clonotype occurred many times. The chain couples TRBV12-3 or TRBV12-4 to TRBJ2-6, with 7 bases matching TRBD1. The CDR3 extends over 15 amino acids. Unmatched junction bases numbered 1, after V lost 5 bases and J lost 0 bases. CDR3 in amino acids: CASSRTGSGANVLTF. As DNA, the CDR3 is TGTGCCAGCAGTCGGACAGGCTCTGGGGCCAACGTCCTGACTTTC.

This clonotype was observed a handful of times. The chain couples TRBV10-1 to TRBJ2-3; a weak D match, TRBD1 (6 bases). Germline CDR1 is WNHNN and CDR2 is SYGVQD (reference sequence). The CDR3 consists of 13 residues. The V end was cut by 11 bases, the J end by 2 bases, with 14 bases between. The CDR3 spells CAPGVGTTDTQYF. The CDR3 DNA follows: TGCGCCCCAGGGGTGGGGACCACAGATACGCAGTATTTT.

This chain connects TRBV24-1 to TRBJ1-5; TRBD1 might be the D (5 bases). V lost 0 bases and J lost 7, with 24 bases in between. The germline V gene has CDR1 KGHDR and CDR2 SFDVKD. This CDR3 has 19 amino acids. The CDR3 reads CATSDLQIGLLKGFQPQHF. In DNA form, the CDR3 reads TGTGCCACCAGTGATTTGCAAATTGGGTTGTTAAAGGGGTTCCAGCCCCAGCATTTT.

On this clonotype: A clone one base away is much larger, so this may be a read error. V is TRBV3-1 and J is TRBJ2-2; unclear D gene. The germline V and J ends were trimmed by 3 bases and 1 base, with 9 bases remaining between them. Germline V gene data show CDR1 as LGHDT and CDR2 as YNNKEL (reference sequence). This CDR3 has 15 amino acids. CDR3 in DNA: TGTGCCAGCAGCCAGGCTCGGATGAACACCGGGGAGCTGTTTTTT. Its protein is CASSQARMNTGELFF.

This clonotype has at least ten counts. This chain uses TRBV15 with TRBJ2-5; D ambiguous. The CDR3 contains 13 residues. In germline, CDR1 is LNHNV, CDR2 YYDKDF (reference sequence). V was pared by 0 bases and J by 0 bases, with 2 bases between. CDR3 protein: CATSRDNQETQYF. CDR3 DNA: TGTGCCACCAGCAGAGATAACCAAGAGACCCAGTACTTC.

This clonotype appeared many times. The chain links TRBV12-3 or TRBV12-4 to TRBJ1-1; no clear D. V was shortened by 7 bases and J by 4 bases, with 16 bases between the two germline ends. The length of the CDR3 is 14 residues. CDR3 residues: CASTSPGLGTEAFF. The CDR3 region has the DNA TGTGCCAGCACCTCCCCCGGTTTAGGCACTGAAGCTTTCTTT.

At least ten counts were recorded for this clonotype. The chain joins TRBV5-1 to TRBJ2-7; TRBD1 matches at 8 bases. Germline CDR1 SGHRS, CDR2 YFSETQ. This CDR3 spans 15 amino acids. V gave up 3 bases and J gave up 4 bases; unmatched junction bases: 9. CDR3 amino acids: CASSSHDRGRYEQYF. CDR3 bases: TGCGCCAGCAGCTCGCACGACAGGGGAAGGTACGAGCAGTACTTC.

This clonotype has at least ten counts. V gene TRBV3-1 combines with J gene TRBJ2-3, with 7 bases fitting TRBD2. The length of the CDR3 is 17 residues. V gave up 1 base and J gave up 4 bases; unmatched junction bases: 11. Germline assignment: CDR1 LGHDT and CDR2 YNNKEL (reference sequence). CDR3 nucleotides: TGTGCCAGCAGCCAAGCCGGGACTAACCCGGTCCCAGATACGCAGTATTTT. Amino acids: CASSQAGTNPVPDTQYF.

This clonotype was counted ten times or more. The chain is built from TRBV7-9 and TRBJ1-5; D remains unclear. The germline V gene has CDR1 SEHNR and CDR2 FQNEAQ (reference sequence). The CDR3 has 13 residues. The V end lost 4 bases, the J end lost 1 base, and 5 bases lay between the germline ends. CDR3 amino acids: CASSSASNQPQHF. The CDR3 coding sequence is TGTGCCAGCAGCTCCGCCAGCAATCAGCCCCAGCATTTT.

This clonotype was seen repeatedly, ten times or more. V and J are TRBV11-2 and TRBJ2-3; D is ambiguous. CDR3 length: 13 amino acids. In germline, CDR1 is SGHAT, CDR2 FQNNGV. V was shortened by 3 bases and J by 6 bases, with 10 bases between the two germline ends. As DNA, the CDR3 is TGTGCCAGCAGCTTTGACCTACCGGATACGCAGTATTTT. This sequence encodes CASSFDLPDTQYF.

In its sample, this clonotype was seen a few times. This chain uses TRBV7-2 with TRBJ2-3, with D maybe TRBD2 (5 bases). The germline V gene has CDR1 SGHTA and CDR2 FQGNSA. The CDR3 runs 13 residues. Trimming cost V 4 bases and J 6 bases, with 11 bases left between them. CDR3 DNA sequence: TGTGCCAGCAGCTGGGTGGCTAGCGATACGCAGTATTTT. This sequence encodes CASSWVASDTQYF.

This clonotype was observed at least ten times. This rearrangement joins TRBV3-1 to TRBJ2-5; D remains unclear. V was clipped by 2 bases and J by 2 bases, with 6 bases between them. The CDR3 length is 13 residues. The V gene's germline CDR1 is LGHDT and CDR2 YNNKEL (reference sequence). The CDR3 sequence: CASSQLGQETQYF. In DNA, the CDR3 is TGTGCCAGCAGCCAATTAGGTCAAGAGACCCAGTACTTC.

This clonotype was counted between two and nine times. V usage is TRBV7-2 and J usage is TRBJ2-1; TRBD2 matches at 8 bases. J gave up 7 bases and V 2 bases, and 4 bases lay outside the gene matches. Germline loops: CDR1 SGHTA, CDR2 FQGNSA. This CDR3 spans 14 amino acids. The CDR3 protein is CASSLYGTRNEQFF. The CDR3 DNA is TGTGCCAGCAGCTTATATGGGACTAGAAATGAGCAGTTCTTC.

This chain links TRBV19 with TRBJ2-7, with D unclear. There are 13 residues in the CDR3. Trimming pared 6 bases from V and 2 bases from J, leaving 11 bases between. The germline gives CDR1 LNHDA, CDR2 SQIVND (reference sequence). The CDR3 nucleotides read TGTGCCAGTAGCAACAGCTTGCCCTACGAGCAGTACTTC. This translates into CASSNSLPYEQYF. The full variable domain, in which reference TRBV19 and TRBJ2-7 provide the parts outside the CDR3, is DGGITQSPKYLFRKEGQNVTLSCEQNLNHDAMYWYRQDPGQGLRLIYYSQIVNDFQKGDIAEGYSVSREKKESFPLTVTSAQKNPTAFYLCASSNSLPYEQYFGPGTRLTVT.

This clonotype was picked up many times. The J gene is TRBJ2-1, the V gene TRBV7-2; 7 nucleotides agree with TRBD2. The CDR3 spans 16 residues. With 0 bases clipped from V and 5 bases from J, the junction kept 7 bases outside the gene matches. Germline CDR1 and CDR2: SGHTA and FQGNSA. As DNA, the CDR3 is TGTGCCAGCAGCTTAGCGCGCGGGAGTCTGAACAATGAGCAGTTCTTC. Amino acid sequence: CASSLARGSLNNEQFF.

Ten or more counts support this clonotype. This chain uses TRBV12-5 with TRBJ2-2; 8 nucleotides line up with TRBD1. This CDR3 region has 13 residues. Germline lookup yields CDR1 LGHNT and CDR2 FRNRAP. Unmatched junction bases numbered 7, after V lost 9 bases and J lost 7 bases. The CDR3 bases are TGTGCTAGCTCGACAGGGGACCGCGGGGAGCTGTTTTTT. The encoded protein is CASSTGDRGELFF.

Concerning this clonotype: This may be a read error: a much more frequent sequence differs by one nucleotide. The gene calls are TRBV6-1 and TRBJ2-2; TRBD1 might be the D (6 bases). V was shortened by 11 bases and J by 5 bases, with 15 bases between the two germline ends. CDR3 size: 13 residues. Germline CDR1 reads MNHNS; CDR2 reads SASEGT. The CDR3 loop reads CAARGIGTGELFF. Written as DNA, the CDR3 is TGTGCCGCCAGGGGTATCGGGACCGGGGAGCTGTTTTTT.

This clonotype appeared a few times. The chain is built from TRBV11-2 and TRBJ2-7; 13 bases are shared with TRBD2. CDR3 length: 19 amino acids. Germline V gene lookup returns CDR1 SGHAT and CDR2 FQNNGV. The junction had 17 bases not matched to a gene; V was cut back by 4 bases and J by 5 bases. The CDR3 reads CASSSPETSGRNGLHEQYF. The CDR3 DNA reads TGTGCCAGCAGCTCTCCTGAGACTAGCGGGAGGAACGGGCTCCACGAGCAGTACTTC. Supplemented by reference TRBV11-2 and TRBJ2-7, the full variable domain reads EAGVAQSPRYKIIEKRQSVAFWCNPISGHATLYWYQQILGQGPKLLIQFQNNGVVDDSQLPKDRFSAERLKGVDSTLKIQPAKLEDSAVYLCASSSPETSGRNGLHEQYFGPGTRLTVT.

The J gene is TRBJ2-5, the V gene TRBV7-2, with 10 bases fitting TRBD2. The CDR3 extends over 17 amino acids. Per germline, CDR1 SGHTA and CDR2 FQGNSA. V dropped 0 bases and J dropped 0; count of bases not matched to a gene: 4. The CDR3 sequence: CASSLAGLAKNQETQYF. In DNA form, the CDR3 reads TGTGCCAGCAGCTTAGCGGGACTAGCGAAGAACCAAGAGACCCAGTACTTC. The entire variable domain, with the rest obtained from reference TRBV7-2 and TRBJ2-5, is as follows: GAGVSQSPSNKVTEKGKDVELRCDPISGHTALYWYRQSLGQGLEFLIYFQGNSAPDKSGLPSDRFSAERTGGSVSTLTIQRTQQEDSAVYLCASSLAGLAKNQETQYFGPGTRLLVL.

This clonotype was found many times. Written as DNA, the CDR3 is TGTGCCAGCAGCTTATTGGGAACACCTAACGAGCAGTACTTC. Its translation is CASSLLGTPNEQYF. The genes are TRBV5-8 and TRBJ2-7, with unresolved D. V gave up 2 bases and J gave up 5 bases, with 14 bases separating them. The CDR3 has 14 amino acids. Germline CDR1 SGHTS, CDR2 YDEGEE.

The sample holds a few counts of this clonotype. V usage is TRBV6-1 and J usage is TRBJ2-1; 8 positions match TRBD1. CDR1 is MNHNS and CDR2 is SASEGT in the germline V gene. The CDR3 sequence is 15 residues long. V trimming: 6 bases; J trimming: 1 base; junction bases outside the gene matches: 5. CDR3 sequence reads: CASSSDRGSYNEQFF. CDR3 DNA: TGTGCCAGCAGCTCAGACAGGGGATCCTACAATGAGCAGTTCTTC.

Ten or more counts support this clonotype. The V call is TRBV7-6, the J call TRBJ2-3; 11 nucleotides align to TRBD2. Germline V gene lookup returns CDR1 SGHVS and CDR2 FNYEAQ. The CDR3 is 16 amino acids. Losses at the gene ends were 5 bases for V and 6 bases for J; bases not matched to a gene: 10. CDR3 in DNA: TGTGCCAGCAGCCCGACTAGCGGGAAAGCGGGGGATACGCAGTATTTT. This translates into CASSPTSGKAGDTQYF.

There are a few counts of this clonotype. The rearrangement links TRBV4-1 to TRBJ1-5; D ambiguous. V lost 1 base and J lost 5, with 12 bases in between. The CDR3 has 15 amino acids. CDR1 is MGHRA, CDR2 YSYEKL, per germline. For the CDR3, the DNA is TGCGCCAGCAGCCAAGGGCTGAGGAAACATCAGCCCCAGCATTTT. Its protein is CASSQGLRKHQPQHF.

This clonotype was observed at least ten times. V gene TRBV5-6 combines with J gene TRBJ1-1; TRBD1 is a possible D gene (5 bases). CDR3 length equals 14 residues. V was cut by 1 base and J by 3 bases, with 10 bases left in between. Germline lookup yields CDR1 SGHDT and CDR2 YYEEEE. CDR3 sequence reads: CASSLNGHDTEAFF. Here the CDR3 DNA reads TGTGCCAGCAGCTTGAATGGACACGACACTGAAGCTTTCTTT.

This clonotype was recorded many times. The J gene is TRBJ2-2, the V gene TRBV25-1; no clear D. V shed 2 bases and J shed 7 bases, with 5 bases lying between them. Looked up from germline, CDR1 is MGHDK and CDR2 is SYGVNS. The CDR3 is made up of 12 amino acids. CDR3 amino acids: CASSEPYGELFF. The CDR3 DNA sequence: TGTGCCAGCAGTGAACCTTACGGGGAGCTGTTTTTT. Full variable domain (remainder filled in from reference TRBV25-1 and TRBJ2-2): EADIYQTPRYLVIGTGKKITLECSQTMGHDKMYWYQQDPGMELHLIHYSYGVNSTEKGDLSSESTVSRIRTEHFPLTLESARPSHTSQYLCASSEPYGELFFGEGSRLTVL.

This clonotype occurred many times. The chain joins TRBV9 to TRBJ2-1, with 13 nucleotides matching TRBD2. Germline V CDR1 and CDR2: SGDLS, YYNGEE. This CDR3 spans 15 amino acids. V gave up 3 bases and J gave up 5 bases; unmatched junction bases: 2. Here the CDR3 DNA reads TGTGCCAGCAGCGCCGGGACTAGCGGGAACAATGAGCAGTTCTTC. Translation: CASSAGTSGNNEQFF.

This clonotype was seen ten or more times. V and J are TRBV7-9 and TRBJ2-7, with TRBD1 identical over 8 bases. Looked up from germline, CDR1 is SEHNR and CDR2 is FQNEAQ (reference sequence). CDR3 length: 14 amino acids. V lost 1 base to trimming and J lost 5 bases; unmatched junction nucleotides: 4. The CDR3, as DNA: TGTGCCAGCAGCTTAGGGACAGGGCACCACGAGCAGTACTTC. Translated, it gives CASSLGTGHHEQYF.